This TCR beta chain was sequenced for a study of CD8 T cells in ankylosing spondylitis. TCRdb used MiXCR to reprocess the 5' RACE reads, holding one entry per CDR3 protein. The sample lists about 400,000 distinct CDR3 sequences, approximately 22% occurring once. This CDR3 has 13 residues. Germline CDR1 reads GTSNPN; CDR2 reads SVGIG (reference sequence). Trimming removed 2 bases at V and 0 bases at J, with 6 bases between. The chain uses TRBV30 and TRBJ2-3; D not certain. The TCR comes from a male donor with ankylosing spondylitis or in good health (not recorded which). The specimen was blood, either unsorted or a sorted T cell fraction (not recorded which). The CDR3 here is CAWSTDSTDTQYF. DNA for the CDR3: TGTGCCTGGAGTACAGACAGCACAGATACGCAGTATTTT.